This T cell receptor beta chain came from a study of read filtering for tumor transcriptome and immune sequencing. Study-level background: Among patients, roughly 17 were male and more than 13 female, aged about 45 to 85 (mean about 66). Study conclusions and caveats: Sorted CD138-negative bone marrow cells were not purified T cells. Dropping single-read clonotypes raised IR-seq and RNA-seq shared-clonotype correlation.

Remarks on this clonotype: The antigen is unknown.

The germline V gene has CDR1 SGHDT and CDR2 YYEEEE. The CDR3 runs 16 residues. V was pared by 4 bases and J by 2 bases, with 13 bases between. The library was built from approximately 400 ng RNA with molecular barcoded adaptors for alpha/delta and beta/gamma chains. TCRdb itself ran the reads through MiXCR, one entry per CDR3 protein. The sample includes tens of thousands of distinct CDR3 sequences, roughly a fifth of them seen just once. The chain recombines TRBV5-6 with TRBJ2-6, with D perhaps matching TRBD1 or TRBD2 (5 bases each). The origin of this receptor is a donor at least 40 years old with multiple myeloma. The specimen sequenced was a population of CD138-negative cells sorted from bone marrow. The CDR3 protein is CASSPGRGTGANVLTF. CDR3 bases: TGTGCCAGCAGCCCGGGGCGTGGGACTGGGGCCAACGTCCTGACTTTC.